These T cell receptor beta chains were read from a single sample in a study of blood T cell repertoires in COVID-19. Generated by immunoSEQ multiplex PCR, the TCRdb table keeps only in-frame clones and is missing some. Among a few hundred thousand clones, around 84% were seen once, and the ten largest hold 6.6%. What was sequenced was PBMCs or T cells enriched from blood (not recorded which). The receptor set was obtained from a woman between 50 and 59 years old who had been exposed to COVID-19. Each CDR3 is given with its conserved first and last residue. The D gene is left open where the match is weak. For some rows the clone size is stated as once, few or many, or as a class when expanded; others skip it.

v_gene,j_gene,d_gene,abundance,CDR3nt,CDR3aa
TRBV7-9,TRBJ2-3,.,.,TGTGCCAGCAGCGATGAGATCCCAGATACGCAGTATTTT,CASSDEIPDTQYF
TRBV6-5,TRBJ1-5,TRBD1,.,TGTGCCAGCAGGCCGGGACAGGGATCTAATCAGCCCCAGCATTTT,CASRPGQGSNQPQHF
TRBV3-1/TRBV3-2,TRBJ2-5,TRBD2,.,TGTGCCAGCAGCCCTGGGACTAGCGGGGTTTCAGAGACCCAGTACTTC,CASSPGTSGVSETQYF
TRBV2,TRBJ1-3,TRBD1,.,TGTGCCAGCAGGGACAGGGCCTTAACTGGAAACACCATATATTTT,CASRDRALTGNTIYF
TRBV11-2,TRBJ1-1,.,.,TGTGCCAGCAGCCTAGGAGGGGGGAACACTGAAGCTTTCTTT,CASSLGGGNTEAFF
TRBV28,TRBJ1-5,.,.,TGTGCCAGCAGGCGTGGGGGGGCCAGAAATCAGCCCCAGCATTTT,CASRRGGARNQPQHF
TRBV28,TRBJ1-1,.,.,TGTGCCAGCAGTTACTTTCGGGTGAACACTGAAGCTTTCTTT,CASSYFRVNTEAFF
TRBV5-4,TRBJ1-2,TRBD1,.,TGTGCCAGCAGCCTAGACAGGGCACACTATGGCTACACCTTC,CASSLDRAHYGYTF
TRBV12-3/TRBV12-4,TRBJ1-1,.,.,TGTGCCAGCAGTTTCCCGGGAGTCACTGAAGCTTTCTTT,CASSFPGVTEAFF
TRBV6-1,TRBJ1-4,.,.,TGTGCCAGCAGTGAAGCGCTACGGGAAAAACTGTTTTTT,CASSEALREKLFF
TRBV6-5,TRBJ2-7,.,.,TGTGCCAGCAACCCCCAGCAGGGGGGCTCCTACGAGCAGTACTTC,CASNPQQGGSYEQYF
TRBV28,TRBJ1-2,.,.,TGTGCCAGCGTGGAGGGCAGGGCGCTCTATGGCTACACCTTC,CASVEGRALYGYTF
TRBV7-6,TRBJ2-7,.,.,TGTGCCAGCAGCCCCGGGACTCCCTACGAGCAGTACTTC,CASSPGTPYEQYF
TRBV10-2,TRBJ2-7,TRBD1,.,TGCGCCAGTCGAATTTCGACAGGGTCCTTTCTCGAGCAGTACTTC,CASRISTGSFLEQYF
TRBV10-2,TRBJ1-1,TRBD1,.,TGCGCCAGCAGTGCGAGGGACAGGCTGAACACTGAAGCTTTCTTT,CASSARDRLNTEAFF
TRBV12-2,TRBJ1-1,.,few,TGTGCAAGTCGCTTTACCGAGAAAGCTTTCTTT,CASRFTEKAFF
TRBV28,TRBJ2-7,.,.,TGTGCCAGCAGTCCCGCCAGGGAACTATGGGAGCAGTACTTC,CASSPARELWEQYF
TRBV25-1,TRBJ2-3,.,.,TGTGCCAGCAGTCCCTACACAGATACGCAGTATTTT,CASSPYTDTQYF
TRBV28,TRBJ2-5,TRBD1,.,TGTGCCAGCCGGGAAGGGGACAGGGGGCCCCAAGAGACCCAGTACTTC,CASREGDRGPQETQYF
TRBV23-1,TRBJ1-1,.,once,TGCGCCAGCAGTCCCCGGGCTTTCTTT,CASSPRAFF
TRBV10-3,TRBJ1-1,TRBD1,few,TGTGCCATCAGAAAGGGGACAGAGATAGACACTGAAGCTTTCTTT,CAIRKGTEIDTEAFF
TRBV30,TRBJ1-4,.,few,TGTGCCTGGGGGCGTCCCGATTATAATGAAAAACTGTTTTTT,CAWGRPDYNEKLFF
TRBV7-9,TRBJ2-7,.,.,TGTGCCAGCAGCTCTCGGGGGAACGGACCAGACGAGCAGTACTTC,CASSSRGNGPDEQYF
TRBV7-3,TRBJ2-3,.,.,TGTGCCAGCAGCTTCGGCGGGACAGATACGCAGTATTTT,CASSFGGTDTQYF
TRBV5-5,TRBJ1-2,.,few,TGTGCCAGCAGCTTGGACGACCGGGGGTATGGCTACACCTTC,CASSLDDRGYGYTF
TRBV9,TRBJ1-3,.,.,TGTGCCAGCAGCTTCGGGAACGGTCGCGCTGGAAACACCATATATTTT,CASSFGNGRAGNTIYF
TRBV30,TRBJ2-7,TRBD2,.,TGTGCCTGGAGTGTACACCTAGCGGGGAACTACGAGCAGTACTTC,CAWSVHLAGNYEQYF
TRBV10-3,TRBJ2-1,.,.,TGTGCCATCAGTGAGTCCGCGGTTGAGCAGTTCTTC,CAISESAVEQFF